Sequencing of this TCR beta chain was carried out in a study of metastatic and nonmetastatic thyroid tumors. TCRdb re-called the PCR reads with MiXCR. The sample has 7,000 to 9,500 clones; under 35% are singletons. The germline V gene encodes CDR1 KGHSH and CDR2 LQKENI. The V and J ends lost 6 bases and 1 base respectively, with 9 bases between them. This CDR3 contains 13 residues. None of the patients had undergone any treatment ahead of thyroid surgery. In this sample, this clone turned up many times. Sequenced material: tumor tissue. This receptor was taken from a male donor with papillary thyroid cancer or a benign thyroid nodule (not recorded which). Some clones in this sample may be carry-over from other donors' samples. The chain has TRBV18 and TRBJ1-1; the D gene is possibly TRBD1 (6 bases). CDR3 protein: CASSGTKNTEAFF. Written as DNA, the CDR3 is TGTGCCAGCTCCGGGACAAAGAACACTGAAGCTTTCTTT.